A selection of T cell receptor beta chains follows, all from one sample in a study of blood T cell repertoires in COVID-19. Sequencing was performed with immunoSEQ multiplex PCR; in TCRdb, only in-frame clones are kept and a portion is missing. The top ten clones hold 7% to 8.5% of a sample with about 200,000 clones, about 78% of them seen once. Sequenced material: peripheral blood. The source of these receptors is a woman between 65 and 79 years old with acute or convalescent COVID-19. Each CDR3 is given with its conserved first and last residue. Fields, in order: V gene, J gene, CDR3 length, CDR3 protein.

>TRBV7-6|TRBJ2-1|15
CASSFLAGVDNEQFF
>TRBV2|TRBJ2-1|15
CASSAGTSGYNEQFF
>TRBV5-1|TRBJ1-5|14
CASTGLPGNQPQHF
>TRBV7-2|TRBJ2-2|15
CASGKGQGVTGELFF
>TRBV5-4|TRBJ1-6|14
CASSYRGNSSPLHF
>TRBV3-1/TRBV3-2|TRBJ1-5|13
CASSQDRGQPQHF
>TRBV30|TRBJ1-5|15
CAWSLSGNSNQPQHF
>TRBV12-3/TRBV12-4|TRBJ1-4|13
CASRVGGEEKLFF
>TRBV4-1|TRBJ2-1|18
CASSQDSFGGAGYNEQFF
>TRBV6-5|TRBJ1-1|13
CASSYNKNTEAFF
>TRBV30|TRBJ1-1|13
CAWSVQLNTEAFF
>TRBV11-3|TRBJ1-1|13
CASSLGTSRRAFF
>TRBV5-1|TRBJ2-1|13
CASSLVLSNEQFF
>TRBV7-3|TRBJ2-1|18
CASSQFPGLAGVYNERFF